This entry concerns a single T cell receptor (beta chain). Its antigen is undetermined. Germline lookup yields CDR1 SQVTM and CDR2 ANQGSEA. The CDR3 runs 14 residues. The TCR beta cDNA came from 5'RACE template switching with UMIs. For each CDR3 protein, TCRdb gives one entry from its re-call of the 5' RACE reads, without DNA. The sample table includes 500,000 to 600,000 distinct CDR3 sequences. The sample originates from a study of T cells expressing NK-cell markers. On the study more broadly: Investigators obtained TCR beta repertoires from sorted CD3+CD56+NKG2C+, CD3+CD56+NKG2C- and CD3+CD56-NKG2C+ T cells. Sequencing covered eight donors, seven HCMV-seropositive and one seronegative. The study's findings and limits: These same clonotypes (in several donors) also led the CD3+CD56-NKG2C+ fraction.

V gene TRBV29-1 combines with J gene TRBJ1-1; the D call of TRBD1 rests on TCRdb alone, since no DNA is present to check it. Material for sequencing was blood T cells: a sorted CD56 or NKG2C T cell subset, CD4+ or CD8+ T cells, or bulk PBMC T cells (not recorded which). The sequence was collected from a man aged 18 to 30 in good health. Here the CDR3 reads CSVQWGHMNTEAFF. The whole variable domain, filled in from reference TRBV29-1 and TRBJ1-1, reads SAVISQKPSRDICQRGTSLTIQCQVDSQVTMMFWYRQQPGQSLTLIATANQGSEATYESGFVIDKFPISRPNLTFSTLTVSNMSPEDSSIYLCSVQWGHMNTEAFFGQGTRLTVV.